This entry features one T cell receptor (beta chain) sequence. This entry is derived from a study of blood T cell repertoires in COVID-19. Study-level background: T cells, B-cell-depleted T cells, or PBMCs supplied cDNA or gDNA.

In the original processing: Cell counts per sample came from amplifying reference gene primers. The table came from immunoSEQ multiplex PCR; TCRdb's copy has only in-frame clones and leaves some out. Clone size and the V and J calls come from that table; the DNA yielded D and trimming. The sample holds about 480,000 clones; 70% to 90% are singletons and the top ten take 8% to 9.5%. The study recruited people aged roughly 18 to 100 years across roughly 25 US areas. Germline CDR1 is SGHRS and CDR2 is YFSETQ. The CDR3 covers 15 residues. Germline trimming cut 3 bases from V and 7 bases from J; bases unmatched to any gene: 10.

V usage is TRBV5-1 and J usage is TRBJ2-1; 7 nucleotides line up with TRBD1. Source material: PBMCs or T cells enriched from blood (not recorded which). The origin of this receptor is a woman aged 60-75 years who had recovered from COVID-19. CDR3 in DNA: TGCGCCAGCAGCTGGGCGACGACAGGGCAGAATGAGCAGTTCTTC. This gives the protein CASSWATTGQNEQFF.